The present T cell receptor beta chain was sequenced within a study of cytomegalovirus exposure and HLA in healthy donors. 13 Jbeta primers and 60 Vbeta primers were used for the PCR. The repertoire was sequenced with immunoSEQ multiplex PCR; TCRdb's copy has only in-frame clones and lacks some. The repertoire holds about 190,000 clones, with 81% as singletons. The CDR3 is 19 residues long. J lost 6 bases, V lost 2 bases, and 22 bases had no gene match. Germline V gene data show CDR1 as SGHTA and CDR2 as FQGNSA. Overall study findings and caveats: In all likelihood, a cluster of highly shared sequence variants was a sequencing artifact.

About this clone itself: Antigen specificity is unknown.

The chain employs TRBV7-2 and TRBJ2-7; 7 bases are a match to TRBD2. Material: PBMCs. The source is a man aged 18 to 29 in good health and CMV-seronegative. The CDR3 spells CASSLRGPGGPARVVEQYF. CDR3 bases: TGTGCCAGCAGCTTAAGAGGTCCGGGAGGCCCAGCCCGGGTTGTCGAGCAGTACTTC.